The clone carrying this T cell receptor beta chain is a singleton in its sample. The antigen remains undetermined. The V gene lost 1 base and the J gene lost 4 bases, with 20 bases spanning the gap. Per the germline V gene, CDR1 is MGHDK and CDR2 is SYGVNS. The CDR3 loop spans 17 amino acids. Some clones are missing from TCRdb's copy, which holds only in-frame ones; the method was immunoSEQ multiplex PCR. Of about 100,000 clones listed, about 90% were seen once; the top ten hold 0.95%. The data are from a study of graft-versus-host responses after intestinal transplantation. Findings and limits, study-wide: Peak levels of circulating GvH clones tracked with early post-transplant HvG declines.

This material consisted of unstimulated CD4+ T cells sorted from spleen or lymph node cells, taken before transplant. V is TRBV25-1 and J is TRBJ2-7; TRBD2 is a possible D gene (7 bases). The sequence was obtained from a human donor who was the organ donor for an intestinal transplant. CDR3 in amino acids: CASSESPKGGGSYEQYF. In nucleotides, the CDR3 is TGTGCCAGCAGTGAATCCCCGAAGGGGGGGGGCTCTTACGAGCAGTACTTC.